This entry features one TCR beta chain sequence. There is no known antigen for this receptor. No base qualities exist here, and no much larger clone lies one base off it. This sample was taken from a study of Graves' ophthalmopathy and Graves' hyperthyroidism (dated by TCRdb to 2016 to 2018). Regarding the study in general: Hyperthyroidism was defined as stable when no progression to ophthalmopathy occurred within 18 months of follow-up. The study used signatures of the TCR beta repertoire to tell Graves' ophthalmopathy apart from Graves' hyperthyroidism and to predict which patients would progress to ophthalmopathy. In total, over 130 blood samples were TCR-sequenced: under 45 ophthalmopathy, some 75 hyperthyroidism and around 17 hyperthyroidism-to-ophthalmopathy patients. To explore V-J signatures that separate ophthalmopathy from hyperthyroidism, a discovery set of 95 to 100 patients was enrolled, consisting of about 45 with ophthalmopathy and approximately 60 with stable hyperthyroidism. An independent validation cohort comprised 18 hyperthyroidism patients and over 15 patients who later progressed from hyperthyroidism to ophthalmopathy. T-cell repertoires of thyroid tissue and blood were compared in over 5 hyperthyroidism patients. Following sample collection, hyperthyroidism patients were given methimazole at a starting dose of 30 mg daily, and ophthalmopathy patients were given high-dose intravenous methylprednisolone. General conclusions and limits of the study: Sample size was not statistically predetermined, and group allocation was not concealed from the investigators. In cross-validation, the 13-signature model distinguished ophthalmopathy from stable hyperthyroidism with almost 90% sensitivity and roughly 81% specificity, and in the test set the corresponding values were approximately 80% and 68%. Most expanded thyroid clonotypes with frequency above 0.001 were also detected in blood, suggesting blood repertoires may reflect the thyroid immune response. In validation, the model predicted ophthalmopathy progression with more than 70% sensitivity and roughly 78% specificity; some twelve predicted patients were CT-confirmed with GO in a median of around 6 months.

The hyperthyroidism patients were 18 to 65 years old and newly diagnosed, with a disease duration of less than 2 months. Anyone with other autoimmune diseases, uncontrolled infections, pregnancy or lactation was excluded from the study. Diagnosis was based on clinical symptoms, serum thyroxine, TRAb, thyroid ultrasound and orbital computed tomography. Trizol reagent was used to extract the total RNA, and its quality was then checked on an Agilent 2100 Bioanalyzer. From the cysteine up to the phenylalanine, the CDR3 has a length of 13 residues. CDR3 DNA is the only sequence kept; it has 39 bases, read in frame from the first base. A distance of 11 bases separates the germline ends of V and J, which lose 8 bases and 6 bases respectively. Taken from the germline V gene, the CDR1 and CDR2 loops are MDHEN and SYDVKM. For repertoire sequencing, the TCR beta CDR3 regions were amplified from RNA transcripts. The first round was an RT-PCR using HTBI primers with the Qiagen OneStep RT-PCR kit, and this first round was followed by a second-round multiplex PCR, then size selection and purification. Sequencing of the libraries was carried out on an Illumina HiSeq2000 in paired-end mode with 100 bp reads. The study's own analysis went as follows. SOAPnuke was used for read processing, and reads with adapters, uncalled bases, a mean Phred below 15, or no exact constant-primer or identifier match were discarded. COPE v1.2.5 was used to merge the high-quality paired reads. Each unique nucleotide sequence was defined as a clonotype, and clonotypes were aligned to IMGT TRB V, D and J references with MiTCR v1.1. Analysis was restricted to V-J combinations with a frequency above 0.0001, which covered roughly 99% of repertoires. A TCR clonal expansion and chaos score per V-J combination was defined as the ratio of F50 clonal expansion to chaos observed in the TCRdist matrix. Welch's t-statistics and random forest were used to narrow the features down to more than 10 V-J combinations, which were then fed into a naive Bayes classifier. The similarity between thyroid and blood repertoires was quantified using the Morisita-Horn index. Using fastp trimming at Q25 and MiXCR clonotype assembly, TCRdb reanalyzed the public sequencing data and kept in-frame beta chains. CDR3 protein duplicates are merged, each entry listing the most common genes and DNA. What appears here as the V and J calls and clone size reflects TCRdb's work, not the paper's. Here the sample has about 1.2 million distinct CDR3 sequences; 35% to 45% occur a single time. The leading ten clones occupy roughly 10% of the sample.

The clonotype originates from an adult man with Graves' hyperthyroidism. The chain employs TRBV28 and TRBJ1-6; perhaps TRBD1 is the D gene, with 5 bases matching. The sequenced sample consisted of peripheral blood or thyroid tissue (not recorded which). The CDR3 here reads CASHGRGNSPLHF. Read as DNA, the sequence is TGTGCCAGCCACGGGAGGGGTAATTCACCCCTCCACTTT. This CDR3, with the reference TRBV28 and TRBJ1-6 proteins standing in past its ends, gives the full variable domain DVKVTQSSRYLVKRTGEKVFLECVQDMDHENMFWYRQDPGLGLRLIYFSYDVKMKEKGDIPEGYSVSREKKERFSLILESASTNQTSMYLCASHGRGNSPLHFGNGTRLTVT.